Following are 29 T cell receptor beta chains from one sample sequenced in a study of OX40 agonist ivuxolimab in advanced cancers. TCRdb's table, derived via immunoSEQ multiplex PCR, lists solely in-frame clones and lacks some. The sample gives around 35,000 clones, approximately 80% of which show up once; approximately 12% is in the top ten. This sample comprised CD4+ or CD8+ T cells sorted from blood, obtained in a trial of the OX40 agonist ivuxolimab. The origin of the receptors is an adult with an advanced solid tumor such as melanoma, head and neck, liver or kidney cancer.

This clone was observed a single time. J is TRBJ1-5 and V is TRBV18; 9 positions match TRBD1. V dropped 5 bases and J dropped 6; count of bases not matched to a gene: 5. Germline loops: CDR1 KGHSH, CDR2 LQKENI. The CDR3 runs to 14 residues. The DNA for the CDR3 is TGTGCCAGCTCAGGGGACAGGGATGGTCAGCCCCAGCATTTT. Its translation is CASSGDRDGQPQHF.

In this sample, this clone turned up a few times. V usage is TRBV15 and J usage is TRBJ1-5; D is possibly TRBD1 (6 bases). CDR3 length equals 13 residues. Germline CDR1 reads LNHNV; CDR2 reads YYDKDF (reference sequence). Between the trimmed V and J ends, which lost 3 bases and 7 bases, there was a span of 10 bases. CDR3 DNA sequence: TGTGCCACCAGCAGCGACAGGAGGCAGCCCCAGCATTTT. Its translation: CATSSDRRQPQHF.

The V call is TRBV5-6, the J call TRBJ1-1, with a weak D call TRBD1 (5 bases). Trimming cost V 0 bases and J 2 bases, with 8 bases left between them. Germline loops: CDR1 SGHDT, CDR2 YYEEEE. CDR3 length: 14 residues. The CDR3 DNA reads TGTGCCAGCAGCTTGGGGGGGTTTAACACTGAAGCTTTCTTT. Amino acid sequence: CASSLGGFNTEAFF.

The CDR3, as DNA: TGTGCCAGCAGAGGAGCTAGCGGGATCAATGAGCAGTTCTTC. Encoded protein: CASRGASGINEQFF. V gene TRBV11-1 combines with J gene TRBJ2-1; 9 bases agree with TRBD2. The length of the CDR3 is 14 residues. Germline CDR1 reads SGHAT; CDR2 reads FQDESV (reference sequence). V lost 6 bases and J lost 6; bases outside the gene matches: 6.

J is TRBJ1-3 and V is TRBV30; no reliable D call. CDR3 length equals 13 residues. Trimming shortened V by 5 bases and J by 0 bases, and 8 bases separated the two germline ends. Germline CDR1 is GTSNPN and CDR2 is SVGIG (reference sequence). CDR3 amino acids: CAWGPFSGNTIYF. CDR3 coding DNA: TGTGCCTGGGGACCCTTCTCTGGAAACACCATATATTTT.

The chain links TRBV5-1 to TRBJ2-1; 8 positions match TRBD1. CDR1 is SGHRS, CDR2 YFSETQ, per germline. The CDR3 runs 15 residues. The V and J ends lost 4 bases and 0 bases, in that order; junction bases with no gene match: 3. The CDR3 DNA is TGCGCCAGCAGCAACACAGGGGGCTCCTACAATGAGCAGTTCTTC. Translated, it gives CASSNTGGSYNEQFF.

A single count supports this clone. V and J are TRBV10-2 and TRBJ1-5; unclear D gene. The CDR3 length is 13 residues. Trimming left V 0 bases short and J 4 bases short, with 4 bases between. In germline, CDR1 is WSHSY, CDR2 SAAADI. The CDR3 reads CASSESRNQPQHF. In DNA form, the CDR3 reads TGCGCCAGCAGTGAGTCCAGGAATCAGCCCCAGCATTTT.

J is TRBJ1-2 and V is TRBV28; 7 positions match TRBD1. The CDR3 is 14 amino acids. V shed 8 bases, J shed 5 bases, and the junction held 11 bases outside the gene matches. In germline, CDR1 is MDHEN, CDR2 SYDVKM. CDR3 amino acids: CASLNEGQLYGYTF. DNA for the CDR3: TGTGCCAGCCTCAATGAGGGACAGCTTTATGGCTACACCTTC.

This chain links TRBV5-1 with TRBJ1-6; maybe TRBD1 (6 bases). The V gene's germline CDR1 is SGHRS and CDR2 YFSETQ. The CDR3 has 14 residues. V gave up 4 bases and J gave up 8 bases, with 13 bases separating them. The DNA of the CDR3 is TGCGCCAGCAGCGCAGGGGAAGACTATTCACCCCTCCACTTT. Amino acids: CASSAGEDYSPLHF.

CDR3 sequence: CASQGGGTGELFF. The CDR3 region has the DNA TGTGCCAGCCAAGGGGGCGGGACCGGGGAGCTGTTTTTT. The rearrangement links TRBV11-3 to TRBJ2-2; 7 bases match TRBD1. From germline, CDR1 is SGHNT and CDR2 YENEEA. This CDR3 is 13 amino acids long. V gave up 8 bases and J gave up 5 bases; unmatched junction bases: 5.

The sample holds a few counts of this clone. The CDR3 DNA sequence: TGTGCCAGCAGCTTAGGGGGCGCAAATTCACCCCTCCACTTT. It is translated as CASSLGGANSPLHF. The chain couples TRBV5-4 to TRBJ1-6; TRBD1 agrees at 7 bases. The CDR3 runs 14 residues. Germline trimming cut 2 bases from V and 7 bases from J; bases unmatched to any gene: 3. Per germline, CDR1 SGHNT and CDR2 YYREEE (reference sequence).

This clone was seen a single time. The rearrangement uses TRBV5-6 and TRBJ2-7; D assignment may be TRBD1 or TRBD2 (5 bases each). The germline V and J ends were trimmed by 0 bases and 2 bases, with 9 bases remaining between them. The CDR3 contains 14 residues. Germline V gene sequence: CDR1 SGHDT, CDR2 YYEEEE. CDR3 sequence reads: CASSLGGTPYEQYF. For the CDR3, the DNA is TGTGCCAGCAGCTTGGGGGGGACCCCCTACGAGCAGTACTTC.

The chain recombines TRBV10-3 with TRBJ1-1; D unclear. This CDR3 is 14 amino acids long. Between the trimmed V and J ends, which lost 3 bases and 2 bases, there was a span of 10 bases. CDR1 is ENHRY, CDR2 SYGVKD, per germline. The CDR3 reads CAISEVSGNTEAFF. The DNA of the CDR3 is TGTGCCATCAGTGAAGTCAGCGGCAACACTGAAGCTTTCTTT.

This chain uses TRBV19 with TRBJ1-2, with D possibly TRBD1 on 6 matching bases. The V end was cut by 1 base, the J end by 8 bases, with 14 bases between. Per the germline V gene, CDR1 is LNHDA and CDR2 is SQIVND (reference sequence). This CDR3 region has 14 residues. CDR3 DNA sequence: TGTGCCAGTAGTATAGGAAGGACAGAGGGCGGCTACACCTTC. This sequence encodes CASSIGRTEGGYTF.

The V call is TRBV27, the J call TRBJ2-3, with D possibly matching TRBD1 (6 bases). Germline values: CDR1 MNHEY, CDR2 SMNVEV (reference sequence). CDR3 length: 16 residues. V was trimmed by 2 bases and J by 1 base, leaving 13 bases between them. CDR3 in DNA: TGTGCCAGCAGTTTAGGCCCCCAGGGGCGCACAGATACGCAGTATTTT. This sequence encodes CASSLGPQGRTDTQYF.

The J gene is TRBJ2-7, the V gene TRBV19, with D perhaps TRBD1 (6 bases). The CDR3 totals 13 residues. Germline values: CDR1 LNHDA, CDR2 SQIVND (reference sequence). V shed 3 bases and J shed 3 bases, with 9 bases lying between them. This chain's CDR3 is CASSINRVYEQYF. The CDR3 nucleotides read TGTGCCAGTAGTATCAACAGGGTCTACGAGCAGTACTTC.

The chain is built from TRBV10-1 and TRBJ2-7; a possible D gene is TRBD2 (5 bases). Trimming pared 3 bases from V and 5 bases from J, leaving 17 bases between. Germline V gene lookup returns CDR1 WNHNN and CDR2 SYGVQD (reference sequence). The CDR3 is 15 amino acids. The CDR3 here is CASSDGGELGDEQYF. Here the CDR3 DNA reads TGCGCCAGCAGTGACGGAGGAGAACTGGGCGACGAGCAGTACTTC.

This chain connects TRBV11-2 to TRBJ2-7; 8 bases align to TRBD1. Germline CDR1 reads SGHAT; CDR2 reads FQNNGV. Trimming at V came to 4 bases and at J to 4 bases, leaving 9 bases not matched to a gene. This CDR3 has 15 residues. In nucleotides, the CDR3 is TGTGCCAGCAGCTGGAGGACAGGGTCGGCATACGAGCAGTACTTC. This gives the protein CASSWRTGSAYEQYF.

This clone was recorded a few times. CDR3 nucleotide sequence: TGTGCCAGCAGCGCCTGGACTGCTAGCAATCAGCCCCAGCATTTT. Amino acids: CASSAWTASNQPQHF. The V call is TRBV28, the J call TRBJ1-5; D unresolved. The CDR3 is made up of 15 amino acids. Germline loops: CDR1 MDHEN, CDR2 SYDVKM. Deletions cut 6 bases from V and 0 bases from J, with 12 bases between.

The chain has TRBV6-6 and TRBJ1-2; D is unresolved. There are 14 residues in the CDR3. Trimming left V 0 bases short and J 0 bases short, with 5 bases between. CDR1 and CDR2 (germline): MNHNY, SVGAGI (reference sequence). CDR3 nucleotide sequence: TGTGCCAGCAGTTACTCAGGTTCTAACTATGGCTACACCTTC. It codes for CASSYSGSNYGYTF.

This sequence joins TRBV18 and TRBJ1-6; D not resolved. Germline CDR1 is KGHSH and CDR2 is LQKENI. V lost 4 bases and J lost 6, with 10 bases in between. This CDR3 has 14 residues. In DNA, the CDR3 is TGTGCCAGCTCACAACAGAGCTCTAATTCACCCCTCCACTTT. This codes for CASSQQSSNSPLHF.

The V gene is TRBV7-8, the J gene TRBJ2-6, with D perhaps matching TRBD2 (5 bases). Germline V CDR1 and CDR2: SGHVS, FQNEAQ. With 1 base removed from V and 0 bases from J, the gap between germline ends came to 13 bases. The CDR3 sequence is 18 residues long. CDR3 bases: TGTGCCAGCAGCTTAGAGCGTCGAGGACTCTCTGGGGCCAACGTCCTGACTTTC. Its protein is CASSLERRGLSGANVLTF.

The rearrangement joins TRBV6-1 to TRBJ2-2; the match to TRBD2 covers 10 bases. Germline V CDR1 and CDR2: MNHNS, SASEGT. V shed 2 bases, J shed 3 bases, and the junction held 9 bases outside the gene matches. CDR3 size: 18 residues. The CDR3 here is CASSETRLAGAHTGELFF. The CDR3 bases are TGTGCCAGCAGTGAAACCCGGCTAGCGGGGGCTCACACCGGGGAGCTGTTTTTT.

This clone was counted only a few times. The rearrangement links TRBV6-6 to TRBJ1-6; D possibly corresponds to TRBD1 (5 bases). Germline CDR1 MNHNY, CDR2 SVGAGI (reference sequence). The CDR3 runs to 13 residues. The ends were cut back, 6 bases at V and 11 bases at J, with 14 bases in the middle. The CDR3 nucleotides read TGTGCCAGCAGGACGACAGCCAAAACACCCCTCCACTTT. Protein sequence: CASRTTAKTPLHF.

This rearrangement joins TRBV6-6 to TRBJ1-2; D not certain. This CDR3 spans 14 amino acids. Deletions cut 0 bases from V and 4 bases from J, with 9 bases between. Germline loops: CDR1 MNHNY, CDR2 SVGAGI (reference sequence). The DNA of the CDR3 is TGTGCCAGCAGTTACTCCCCAATCTTCTATGGCTACACCTTC. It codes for CASSYSPIFYGYTF.

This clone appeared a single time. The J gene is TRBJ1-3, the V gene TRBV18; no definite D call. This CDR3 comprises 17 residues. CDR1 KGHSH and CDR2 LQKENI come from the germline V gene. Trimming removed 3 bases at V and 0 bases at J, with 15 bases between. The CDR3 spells CASSPEPSTVSGNTIYF. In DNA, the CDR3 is TGTGCCAGCTCACCCGAACCCAGCACTGTCTCTGGAAACACCATATATTTT. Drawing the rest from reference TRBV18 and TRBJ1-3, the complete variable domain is NAGVMQNPRHLVRRRGQEARLRCSPMKGHSHVYWYRQLPEEGLKFMVYLQKENIIDESGMPKERFSAEFPKEGPSILRIQQVVRGDSAAYFCASSPEPSTVSGNTIYFGEGSWLTVV.

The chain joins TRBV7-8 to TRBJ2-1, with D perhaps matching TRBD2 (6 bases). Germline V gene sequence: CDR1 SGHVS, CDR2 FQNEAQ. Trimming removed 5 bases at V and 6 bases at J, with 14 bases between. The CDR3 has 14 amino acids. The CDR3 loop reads CASSPWTTSNEQFF. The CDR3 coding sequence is TGTGCCAGCAGCCCCTGGACTACCTCCAATGAGCAGTTCTTC.

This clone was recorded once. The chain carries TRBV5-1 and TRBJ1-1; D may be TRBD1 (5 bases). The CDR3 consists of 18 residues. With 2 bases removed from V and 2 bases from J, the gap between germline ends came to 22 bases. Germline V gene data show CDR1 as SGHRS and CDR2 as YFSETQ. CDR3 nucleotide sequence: TGCGCCAGCAGCTTAACCCCAACCCAGGGACGGAAAAACACTGAAGCTTTCTTT. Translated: CASSLTPTQGRKNTEAFF.

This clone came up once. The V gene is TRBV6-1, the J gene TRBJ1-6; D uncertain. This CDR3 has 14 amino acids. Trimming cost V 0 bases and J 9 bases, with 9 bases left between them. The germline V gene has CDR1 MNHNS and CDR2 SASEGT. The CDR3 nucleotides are TGTGCCAGCAGTGAAGCCTCATCAATTTCACCCCTCCACTTT. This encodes CASSEASSISPLHF.